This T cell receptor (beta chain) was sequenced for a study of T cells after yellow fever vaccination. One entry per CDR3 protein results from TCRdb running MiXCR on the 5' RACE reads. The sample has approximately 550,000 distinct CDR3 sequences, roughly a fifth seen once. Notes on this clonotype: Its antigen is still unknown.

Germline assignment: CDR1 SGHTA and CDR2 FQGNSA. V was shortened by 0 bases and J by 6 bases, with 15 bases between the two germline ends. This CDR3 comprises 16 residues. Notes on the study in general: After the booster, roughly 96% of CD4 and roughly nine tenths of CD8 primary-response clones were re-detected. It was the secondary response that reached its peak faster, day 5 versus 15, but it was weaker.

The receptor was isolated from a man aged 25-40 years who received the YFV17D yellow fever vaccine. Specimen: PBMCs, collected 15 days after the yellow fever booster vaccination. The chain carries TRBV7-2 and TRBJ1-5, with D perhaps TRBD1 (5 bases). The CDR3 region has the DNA TGTGCCAGCAGCTTAGCGCCGGGGGTTGGGGGTCAGCCCCAGCATTTT. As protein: CASSLAPGVGGQPQHF.